Presented here are 3 T cell receptor beta chains from one specimen sequenced in a study of blood T cells in healthy people across ages (dated by TCRdb to 2014 to 2015). The library relied on 5' RACE. The sequencer listed for this sample is Illumina HiSeq 2500. The second PCR ran for roughly 7 to 12 cycles and used a J-beta primer mix along with a sample-barcoded 5' primer. TCRdb reworked the public reads: Q25 trimming with fastp, MiXCR clone assembly, productive beta chains retained. Rows with one shared CDR3 protein collapse into an entry with the most common genes and DNA. Present in this sample are roughly 700,000 distinct CDR3 sequences, approximately 50% of which were seen just once. The ten top clones hold 30% to 35% of the sample. The material sequenced was blood. These receptors originate from a woman in her sixties or seventies in good health.

This clonotype has a count of ten or more. The rearrangement joins TRBV7-2 to TRBJ1-5; a weak D match, TRBD1 (5 bases). The CDR3 runs 16 residues. Germline CDR1 and CDR2: SGHTA and FQGNSA. Trimming left V 1 base short and J 6 bases short, with 16 bases between. In nucleotides, the CDR3 is TGTGCCAGCAGCTTAGGGGGAGACCCCAGGGTTCAGCCCCAGCATTTT. Translated, it gives CASSLGGDPRVQPQHF. The full variable domain, in which reference TRBV7-2 and TRBJ1-5 provide the parts outside the CDR3, is GAGVSQSPSNKVTEKGKDVELRCDPISGHTALYWYRQSLGQGLEFLIYFQGNSAPDKSGLPSDRFSAERTGGSVSTLTIQRTQQEDSAVYLCASSLGGDPRVQPQHFGDGTRLSIL.

The chain couples TRBV14 to TRBJ2-1; D not resolved. Germline V CDR1 and CDR2: SGHDN, FVKESK. This CDR3 region has 14 residues. The V end lost 1 base, the J end lost 3 bases, and 7 bases lay between the germline ends. CDR3 bases: TGTGCCAGCAGCCAAGCCATCAGCTACAATGAGCAGTTCTTC. It translates to CASSQAISYNEQFF.

The V and J genes are TRBV5-6 and TRBJ2-1; 8 nucleotides line up with TRBD1. This CDR3 region has 16 residues. Looked up from germline, CDR1 is SGHDT and CDR2 is YYEEEE. J lost 5 bases, V lost 2 bases, and 9 bases had no gene match. Here the CDR3 reads CASSLGQGRVNNEQFF. DNA of the CDR3: TGTGCCAGCAGCTTAGGACAGGGAAGGGTCAACAATGAGCAGTTCTTC. The variable domain in full, with the rest retrieved from reference TRBV5-6 and TRBJ2-1, is DAGVTQSPTHLIKTRGQQVTLRCSPKSGHDTVSWYQQALGQGPQFIFQYYEEEERQRGNFPDRFSGHQFPNYSSELNVNALLLGDSALYLCASSLGQGRVNNEQFFGPGTRLTVL.